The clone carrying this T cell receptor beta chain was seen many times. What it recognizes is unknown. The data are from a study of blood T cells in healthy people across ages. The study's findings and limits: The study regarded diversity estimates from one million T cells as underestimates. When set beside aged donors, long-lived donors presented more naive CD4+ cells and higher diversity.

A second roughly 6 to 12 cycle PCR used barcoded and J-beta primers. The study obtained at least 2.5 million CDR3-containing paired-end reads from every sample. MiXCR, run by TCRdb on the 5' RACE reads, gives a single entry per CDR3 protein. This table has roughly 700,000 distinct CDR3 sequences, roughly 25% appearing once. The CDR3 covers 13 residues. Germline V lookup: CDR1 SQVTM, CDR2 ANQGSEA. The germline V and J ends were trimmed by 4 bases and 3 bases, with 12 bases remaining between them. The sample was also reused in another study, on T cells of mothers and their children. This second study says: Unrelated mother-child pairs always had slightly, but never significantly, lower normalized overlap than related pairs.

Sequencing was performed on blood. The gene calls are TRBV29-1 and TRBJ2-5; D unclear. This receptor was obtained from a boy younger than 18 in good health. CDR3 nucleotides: TGCAGCGTTGGGGCAGGCAGGAAAGAGACCCAGTACTTC. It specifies CSVGAGRKETQYF.